Described below is a single T cell receptor beta chain sequence and its context. The antigen is unknown. This sample was taken from a study of T cell responses to AZD1222 COVID-19 vaccine. Study-wide points: Elevations in Spike-specific TCR breadth and depth followed administration of two AZD1222 doses.

CDR3 length: 16 residues. Germline V gene lookup returns CDR1 MDHEN and CDR2 SYDVKM. V trimming: 3 bases; J trimming: 2 bases; junction bases outside the gene matches: 6. The repertoire was sequenced with immunoSEQ multiplex PCR; TCRdb's copy has only in-frame clones and lacks some. Counted here are about 140,000 clones, about 88% occurring once; the ten biggest clones make up approximately 3%. The chain uses TRBV28 and TRBJ2-7, with TRBD2 matching over 11 bases. Material: peripheral blood, obtained 28 days after the second AZD1222 dose. The TCR comes from an adult who received the AZD1222 COVID-19 vaccine. CDR3 loop: CASSLLGSGGAYEQYF. The CDR3 nucleotides are TGTGCCAGCAGTTTGCTTGGTAGCGGGGGGGCCTACGAGCAGTACTTC.